Detailed here is one T cell receptor (beta chain). It has no known antigen specificity. Per-nucleotide qualities are absent, and no much larger clonotype sits a single base away. Donors were around 37 systemically healthy Caucasian individuals from Russia aged roughly 6 to 95 years. Each donor gave 8 to 10 milliliters of peripheral blood, collected into EDTA-treated Vacutainer tubes. PBMCs were isolated by Ficoll-Paque density-gradient centrifugation, with at least 6 million obtained per sample. Trizol reagent was used to extract total RNA from PBMCs, with at least 5 micrograms per sample. For every donor, flow cytometry on a PBMC aliquot measured the percentage of naive CD45RAhigh/CD27high T cells. The library was built by means of 5' RACE. The run used an Illumina HiSeq 2500. A second PCR of about 7 to 12 cycles was run with a J-beta primer mix and a sample-barcoded 5' primer. Each TCR beta cDNA molecule received a unique molecular identifier from a template-switch 5' adaptor carrying 12 random nucleotides. Each sample yielded at least 3 million CDR3-containing paired-end reads. The Mint cDNA synthesis kit, primed by a TRBC-specific oligonucleotide, was used to synthesize first-strand cDNA from all RNA. Following uracil-DNA glycosylase treatment, a first 18-cycle PCR with universal primers M1SS and BC2_uni_R was performed on all cDNA. The paper's data handling went like this. Normalization of each sample was performed by random selection of 1 million high-quality reads, each carrying a distinct molecular identifier. Reads with shared molecular identifiers were discarded instead of being binned into consensus sequences. MiTCR, run with a Q25 quality threshold and the strictest error-elimination algorithm, handled CDR3 identification, clonotype clustering and error correction. A nonparametric unseen species model with Euler transformation was used to estimate lower-bound total TCR beta diversity. The public reads were reprocessed in TCRdb via fastp at Q25 and MiXCR, keeping in-frame beta chains. Rows with a matching CDR3 protein are joined into one entry that keeps the most common DNA and genes. The V and J calls and clone size come from TCRdb's table, not from the authors' own analysis. The sample table shows fewer than 950,000 distinct CDR3 sequences, and around 36% are seen once. The top ten constitute approximately 12% of the sample.

The sample originates from a study of blood T cells in healthy people across ages (dated by TCRdb to the mid-2010s). As for the study more broadly: Template switching captured roughly one uniquely barcoded TCR beta cDNA molecule per two T cells in model experiments. To track age-related changes in TCR beta repertoire diversity, the study relied on deep sequencing normalized with unique cDNA molecular identifiers. Donors were grouped into four age groups: young (average approximately 16 years), middle-aged (around 39), aged (around 60) and long-lived (just over 80). To avoid experimental bias, donors of different ages were spread randomly across the sequencing lanes. Two additional independent replicas of 1 million unique cDNA reads from the same blood draw were analyzed for two donors (one aged 18 to 30 and one aged 80 or older).

General study outcomes and caveats: Estimates of total diversity from one million sequenced T cells were regarded as lower bounds and underestimates. The percentage of naive T cells measured by flow cytometry correlated strongly with observed TCR beta diversity. As age increased, observed TCR beta diversity per million T cells dropped in a roughly linear way, and a significant reduction was already evident by age 40. Donor CMV infection status was unknown, potentially confounding age-related changes in expanded clonotypes. Bulk unsorted PBMC profiling prevented conclusive comparison of naive and antigen-experienced compartments. The long-lived group showed more naive CD4+ T cells, fewer expanded clones and increased TCR diversity than the aged group, suggesting age selection.

The sequencing input was blood. This TCR was sampled from a young man in good health.

The bases read TGCAGCGTTGCCACTAGCGGGAGGGCCGAGCAGTACTTC. Translated, this gives CSVATSGRAEQYF. The V and J genes are TRBV29-1 and TRBJ2-5; 13 bases in the middle match TRBD2. The DNA end lines up better with TRBJ2-7; the J call may be wrong. Reading the germline V gene gives CDR1 SQVTM and CDR2 ANQGSEA. The CDR3 contains 13 residues, cysteine and phenylalanine counted. Only CDR3 DNA is held: 39 bases, read in frame from base 1.